This T cell receptor (beta chain) is drawn from a study of cytotoxic CD8 clonotypes in ibrutinib-treated CLL listed by TCRdb under 2021. Notes on the research overall: In this cohort, about 16 patients were treatment-naive and about ten were relapsed/refractory, while 17 to 18 had unmutated IGHV. Partial responses were observed in about 24 patients and complete responses in 2; after a median follow-up of 68 months, remission was maintained in approximately 14 patients and progression was observed in some twelve. The response samples were drawn at a median of roughly twelve months into treatment, with a range of about 6 to 36 months. An average of about 250,000 productive templates and 94,082 productive rearrangements was obtained per sample. Of the 90 or so participants in the trial, about 26 had longitudinal samples available. Cryopreserved peripheral blood mononuclear cells were collected at three points: before therapy, at response, and at either sustained remission or disease progression. Patients were still on ibrutinib when every remission and progressive disease sample was collected.

As for this clone: Its specific antigen is unknown. No base qualities exist here, and no much larger clone lies one base off it.

The time point label of this sample denotes: 12 months on ibrutinib. Roughly 2 micrograms of genomic DNA were extracted from cryopreserved PBMCs for TCR beta library preparation. High-throughput TCR beta sequencing was performed on longitudinal blood samples from CLL patients receiving ibrutinib monotherapy. The patients took part in an open-label, single-center phase 2 trial of ibrutinib monotherapy. The investigation overall reported the following: Sampling times were not matched between sustained-remission and progressing patients, and lymph node repertoires were not studied. Public clonotypes were rare and either shrank or stayed stable during treatment, and the rise in clonality at ibrutinib response reflected expansion of private clonotypes. At baseline, clonality was higher than in age-matched healthy donors and showed a strong correlation with circulating CD8+ T-cell counts. Clonality rose at ibrutinib response, remained stable during sustained remission, and dropped back toward baseline at progression.

The CDR3, from cysteine to phenylalanine, totals 11 residues. Just CDR3 DNA is preserved here, 33 bases in frame from base 1. The junction shows trimming of 8 bases on V and 6 bases on J, plus 7 bases between the germline ends. CDR1 is given as MGHDK and CDR2 as SYGVNS, both from the germline V gene. On a MiSeq, deep resolution sequencing aimed for a depth between 1 in 1 million and 1 in 200,000 T cells, with each clonotype covered about 9.2x on average. The immunoSEQ hsTCRB Kit was used to generate TCR beta libraries. On the authors' methods: ImmunoSEQ Data Assistant and ImmunoSEQ Analyzer were used for data analysis, and V, D and J genes were assigned according to IMGT definitions. Clonality, with values ranging from 0 to 1, was calculated as one minus the normalized Shannon entropy of productive rearrangement frequencies. Only overrepresented clonotypes making up at least 0.05% of each patient's repertoire were included in the public clonotype analysis. About a dozen age-matched healthy donor repertoires from immuneACCESS were used as controls for clonality. This is the immuneACCESS table as TCRdb keeps it, with only in-frame sequences that have V and J called. A part of the clones is gone; compared with another copy, unresolved V genes explain less than half, and the rest is unexplained. The DNA gave D and trimming, while V, J and clone size come from that table. The sample profile shows about 140,000 clones; approximately 89% of them were found once. Clones ranked in the top ten supply 9.5% to 14% of the sample.

The TCR was taken from a human donor with chronic lymphocytic leukemia. The starting material was PBMCs, obtained after 12 months of ibrutinib treatment. The rearranged segments are TRBV25-1 and TRBJ2-2; no D gene is confidently identified. The DNA reads TGTGCCAGCGGTCTCTCCGGGGAGCTGTTTTTT. It encodes CASGLSGELFF.